This T cell receptor beta chain was sequenced for a study of CD8 T cell repertoires and HIV-1 epitope variants. The wider study: Controls included no peptide, Ebola AY9 epitope, and a CMV, EBV, flu pool. Tested: three Gag epitope families, Nef HW9 and YT9. The baseline condition was 1M T cells left uncultured.

Trimming left V 0 bases short and J 1 base short, with 9 bases between. CDR3 length equals 16 residues. Per germline, CDR1 LNHDA and CDR2 SQIVND (reference sequence). This clone was seen more than once but under ten times. The antigen is undetermined. This table comes from immunoSEQ multiplex PCR, and its TCRdb copy is limited to in-frame clones, with some not included. The table includes 5,500 to 7,000 clones, around 71% detected once. General observations from the study: Of eight to ten antigen-specific beta clonotypes, about six appeared to cross-react with escape variants.

This chain links TRBV19 with TRBJ2-2; D unresolved. Sequenced sample: cultured CD8+ T cells derived from PBMCs. The sequence was collected from a male donor with HIV. In DNA form, the CDR3 reads TGTGCCAGTAGTATAGATCTTCGTGGGAACACCGGGGAGCTGTTTTTT. Amino acid sequence: CASSIDLRGNTGELFF.